The present TCR beta chain was sequenced within a study of T cells after yellow fever vaccination. This clonotype was counted only a few times. TCRdb processed the 5' RACE reads anew with MiXCR; each CDR3 protein has one entry. Among under 550,000 distinct CDR3 sequences listed, 21% were seen once. This receptor was taken from a young man who received the YFV17D yellow fever vaccine. The sample in question was PBMCs, obtained more than 20 days after the first yellow fever vaccination.

The CDR3 coding sequence is TGCAGTGCTAGAGATTCAACAGGGGGCCTATACTACGAGCAGTACTTC. It encodes CSARDSTGGLYYEQYF. The rearrangement uses TRBV20-1 and TRBJ2-7, with 9 bases aligning to TRBD1. V was clipped by 0 bases and J by 3 bases; unmatched bases: 9. This CDR3 region has 16 residues. Germline values: CDR1 DFQATT, CDR2 SNEGSKA (reference sequence).